This T cell receptor (beta chain) derives from a study of cytomegalovirus exposure and HLA in healthy donors. V was clipped by 3 bases and J by 4 bases, with 9 bases between them. CDR3 length: 13 amino acids. Germline CDR1 is LGHNA and CDR2 is YSLEER. Measured with immunoSEQ multiplex PCR; TCRdb has only the in-frame clones, and not every one. Of 68,000 or so clones detected, roughly nine tenths appear once; the ten largest clones hold about 3.2%. From the approximately 120-subject validation cohort, which was separate from the approximately 700-subject first cohort, the donors were drawn. This sequence joins TRBV4-3 and TRBJ1-2, with unresolved D. This TCR was recovered from a man aged 18 to 29 in good health and CMV-seronegative. The specimen sequenced was PBMCs. CDR3 loop: CASSHGTSYGYTF. CDR3 in DNA: TGCGCCAGCAGCCACGGCACTAGCTATGGCTACACCTTC.